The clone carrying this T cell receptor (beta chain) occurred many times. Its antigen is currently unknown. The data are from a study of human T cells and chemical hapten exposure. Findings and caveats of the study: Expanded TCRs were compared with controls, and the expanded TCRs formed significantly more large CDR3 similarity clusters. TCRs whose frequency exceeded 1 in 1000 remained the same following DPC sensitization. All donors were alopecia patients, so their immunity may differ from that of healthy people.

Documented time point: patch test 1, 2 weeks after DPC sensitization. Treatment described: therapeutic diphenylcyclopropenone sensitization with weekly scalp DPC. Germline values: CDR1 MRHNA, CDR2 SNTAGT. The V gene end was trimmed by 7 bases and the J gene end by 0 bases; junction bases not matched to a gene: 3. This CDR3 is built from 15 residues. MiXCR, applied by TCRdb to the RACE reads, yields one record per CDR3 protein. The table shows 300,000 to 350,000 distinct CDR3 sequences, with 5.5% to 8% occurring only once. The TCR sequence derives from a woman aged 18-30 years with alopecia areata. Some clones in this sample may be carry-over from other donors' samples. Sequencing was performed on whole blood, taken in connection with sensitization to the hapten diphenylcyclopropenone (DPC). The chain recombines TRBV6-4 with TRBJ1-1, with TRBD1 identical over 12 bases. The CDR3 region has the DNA TGTGCCAGCAAAGGGACAGGGGGCATGAACACTGAAGCTTTCTTT. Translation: CASKGTGGMNTEAFF.